The 10 T cell receptor beta chains below come from one sample, sequenced in a study of PD-1 blockade in mismatch repair-deficient tumors. Sequencing used immunoSEQ multiplex PCR; TCRdb keeps in-frame clones, though not all of them. This sample has approximately 20,000 clones, with over 75% found just once. The sequenced sample was PBMCs, obtained 52 weeks after starting pembrolizumab. Receptors originate from an adult with mismatch repair-deficient cancer.

J is TRBJ2-7 and V is TRBV28, with D tentatively TRBD2 (6 bases). This CDR3 contains 14 residues. Trimming cost V 2 bases and J 3 bases, with 11 bases left between them. Germline-derived CDR1 and CDR2 are MDHEN and SYDVKM. The CDR3 here is CASSLGGTYYEQYF. CDR3 bases: TGTGCCAGCAGTTTAGGAGGGACTTACTACGAGCAGTACTTC. The full variable domain, rest sourced from reference TRBV28 and TRBJ2-7, is DVKVTQSSRYLVKRTGEKVFLECVQDMDHENMFWYRQDPGLGLRLIYFSYDVKMKEKGDIPEGYSVSREKKERFSLILESASTNQTSMYLCASSLGGTYYEQYFGPGTRLTVT.

This chain links TRBV2 with TRBJ2-2; a possible D gene is TRBD2 (5 bases). Germline V gene sequence: CDR1 SNHLY, CDR2 FYNNEI. V lost 9 bases, J lost 3 bases, and 14 bases lay in between. CDR3 length: 14 amino acids. Here the CDR3 DNA reads TGTGCCAGTGGGGTTTCGGGATACACCGGGGAGCTGTTTTTT. Translation: CASGVSGYTGELFF.

The chain joins TRBV5-1 to TRBJ2-2, with D possibly TRBD1 on 5 matching bases. Germline CDR1 reads SGHRS; CDR2 reads YFSETQ. The ends were cut back, 2 bases at V and 1 base at J, with 9 bases in the middle. The CDR3 runs to 15 residues. The CDR3 coding sequence is TGCGCCAGCAGCTTACCCAGGGTGAACACCGGGGAGCTGTTTTTT. Translation: CASSLPRVNTGELFF.

The rearrangement joins TRBV27 to TRBJ1-2; weak D call: TRBD1 (6 bases). The CDR3 length is 15 residues. Germline V lookup: CDR1 MNHEY, CDR2 SMNVEV (reference sequence). V shed 6 bases and J shed 6 bases, with 20 bases lying between them. The CDR3 DNA reads as TGTGCCAGCAGCCAGACAGGACCCGCTCAGAATGGCTACACCTTC. It specifies CASSQTGPAQNGYTF.

This clone was detected a few times. The chain couples TRBV5-1 to TRBJ1-1, with D hard to call. This CDR3 is built from 13 residues. Germline V gene data show CDR1 as SGHRS and CDR2 as YFSETQ. Between the trimmed V and J ends, which lost 0 bases and 10 bases, there was a span of 13 bases. The CDR3 DNA is TGCGCCAGCAGCTTGGATCGCACGGTGAGAGCTTTCTTT. It is translated as CASSLDRTVRAFF.

The rearrangement links TRBV10-3 to TRBJ1-2, with a possible D match to TRBD1 (6 bases). This CDR3 has 15 amino acids. V dropped 2 bases and J dropped 3 bases, with 13 bases sitting between them. Germline lookup yields CDR1 ENHRY and CDR2 SYGVKD. In DNA, the CDR3 is TGTGCCATCAGTGAGCCTCTGGGGGCCCACTATGGCTACACCTTC. This encodes CAISEPLGAHYGYTF.

CDR3 in amino acids: CASSLGGENYGYTF. The CDR3 DNA sequence: TGCGCCAGCAGCTTGGGGGGGGAGAACTATGGCTACACCTTC. The chain is built from TRBV5-1 and TRBJ1-2; the D gene is possibly TRBD1 (5 bases). Germline values: CDR1 SGHRS, CDR2 YFSETQ. V was clipped by 0 bases and J by 2 bases, with 8 bases between them. CDR3 length: 14 residues.

A single count supports this clone. This chain connects TRBV28 to TRBJ1-2; TRBD1 might be the D (5 bases). Germline V gene lookup returns CDR1 MDHEN and CDR2 SYDVKM. The CDR3 covers 12 residues. V shed 7 bases and J shed 6 bases, with 12 bases lying between them. CDR3 amino acids: CASKGGVHGYTF. CDR3 coding DNA: TGTGCCAGCAAAGGAGGGGTTCATGGCTACACCTTC.

The chain employs TRBV15 and TRBJ1-6, with a weak D call TRBD1 (6 bases). There are 13 residues in the CDR3. V was shortened by 9 bases and J by 5 bases, with 11 bases between the two germline ends. CDR1 is LNHNV, CDR2 YYDKDF, per germline (reference sequence). The CDR3 DNA sequence: TGTGCCACGGGGAGGGACAATAATTCACCCCTCCACTTT. Protein product: CATGRDNNSPLHF.

The J gene is TRBJ1-6, the V gene TRBV6-6; D gene uncertain. CDR1 is MNHNY, CDR2 SVGAGI, per germline (reference sequence). Trimming removed 5 bases at V and 10 bases at J, with 15 bases between. This CDR3 has 14 amino acids. CDR3 protein: CASSRTTDGSPLHF. CDR3 bases: TGTGCCAGCAGTCGAACTACCGACGGGTCACCCCTCCACTTT.